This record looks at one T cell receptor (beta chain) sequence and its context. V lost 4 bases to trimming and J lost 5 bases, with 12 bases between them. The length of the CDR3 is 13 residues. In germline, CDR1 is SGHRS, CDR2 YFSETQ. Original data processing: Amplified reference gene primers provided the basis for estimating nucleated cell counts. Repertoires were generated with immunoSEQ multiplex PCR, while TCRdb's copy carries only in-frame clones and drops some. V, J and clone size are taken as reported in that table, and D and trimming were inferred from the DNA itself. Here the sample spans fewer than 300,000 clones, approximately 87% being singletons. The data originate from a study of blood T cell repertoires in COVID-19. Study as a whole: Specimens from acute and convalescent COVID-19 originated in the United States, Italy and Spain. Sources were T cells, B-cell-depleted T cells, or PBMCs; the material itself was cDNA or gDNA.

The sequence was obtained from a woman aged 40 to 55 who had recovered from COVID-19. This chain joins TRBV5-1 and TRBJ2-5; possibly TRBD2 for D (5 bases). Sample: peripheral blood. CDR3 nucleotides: TGCGCCAGCAGCCCCAGCGGCGAGGAGACCCAGTACTTC. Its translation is CASSPSGEETQYF. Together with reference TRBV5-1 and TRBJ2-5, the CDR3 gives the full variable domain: KAGVTQTPRYLIKTRGQQVTLSCSPISGHRSVSWYQQTPGQGLQFLFEYFSETQRNKGNFPGRFSGRQFSNSRSEMNVSTLELGDSALYLCASSPSGEETQYFGPGTRLLVL.